The T cell receptor beta chain under discussion was sequenced for a study of cytomegalovirus exposure and HLA in healthy donors. As for the study in general: In an early release, HLA-typed donors contributed 75 million to 85 million unique TCR sequences.

For this clone: The antigen is not known. Mismatch with germline at one junction end may stem from a read error.

In germline, CDR1 is SGHRS, CDR2 YFSETQ. The CDR3 consists of 15 residues. Study-level points and caveats: Reportedly, diagnosis of cytomegalovirus status by the classifier showed high specificity and sensitivity. According to the study, 150 to 200 TCR beta chains were cytomegalovirus-associated.

A multiplex PCR was run with 60 Vbeta primers and 13 Jbeta primers. Assay used: immunoSEQ multiplex PCR; TCRdb lists only in-frame clones, some missing. The sample holds around 86,000 clones, 77% seen once. The sequence derives from a man aged 45-60 years in good health and CMV-seropositive. The chain links TRBV5-1 to TRBJ2-6; a possible D gene is TRBD1 (7 bases). The source material was PBMCs. The CDR3 coding sequence is TGCGCCAGCAGCCAACAGGGGACTGGGGCCAACGGCCTGACTTTC. Translated, it gives CASSQQGTGANGLTF.